The present T cell receptor (beta chain) was sequenced within a study of T cell repertoires in cytomegalovirus infection. Study-level information: HLA-C-restricted CMV epitopes, recently identified, and well-studied HLA-B-restricted ones were used by the study. Public TCR beta signatures indicated both CMV infection and matching HLA type.

TCRdb called the reads again in MiXCR, with one record for every CDR3 protein. The top ten hold around 19% of the sample, which has approximately 340,000 distinct CDR3 sequences, 25% to 30% seen once. Comments on this clonotype: As yet, its antigen is unknown.

Findings and caveats of the study: The response measured ex vivo was dominated by TCR beta clonotypes (HLA-C-restricted and CMV-specific).

V was clipped by 5 bases and J by 2 bases, with 15 bases between them. The CDR3 sequence is 15 residues long. The sample consisted of cultured PBMCs, taken from culture after CMV antigen stimulation. The chain recombines TRBV12-3 or TRBV12-4 with TRBJ1-2; D call uncertain. This receptor was taken from a human donor in good health (CMV status not recorded). Some clones in this sample may be carry-over from other donors' samples. The CDR3 reads CASSPLNGGNYGYTF. CDR3 DNA sequence: TGTGCCAGCAGTCCACTAAATGGAGGGAACTATGGCTACACCTTC.